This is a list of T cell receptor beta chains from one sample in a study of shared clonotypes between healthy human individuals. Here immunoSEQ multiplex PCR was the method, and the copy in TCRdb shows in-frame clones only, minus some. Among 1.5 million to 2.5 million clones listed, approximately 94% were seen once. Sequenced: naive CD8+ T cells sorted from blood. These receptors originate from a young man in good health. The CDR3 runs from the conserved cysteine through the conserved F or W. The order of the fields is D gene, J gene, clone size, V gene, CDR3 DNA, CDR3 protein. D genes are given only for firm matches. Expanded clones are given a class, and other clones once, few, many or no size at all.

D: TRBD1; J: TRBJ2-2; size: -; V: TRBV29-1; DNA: TGCAGCGTTGGAGGGGGCGTAGAGGCCGGGGAGCTGTTTTTT; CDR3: CSVGGGVEAGELFF
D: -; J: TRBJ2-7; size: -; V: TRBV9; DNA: TGTGCCAGCAGCGCTGCCGGGACTGGATACGAGCAGTACTTC; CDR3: CASSAAGTGYEQYF
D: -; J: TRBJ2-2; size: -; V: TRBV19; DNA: TGTGCCAGTAGTATTGACGGTAACACCGGGGAGCTGTTTTTT; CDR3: CASSIDGNTGELFF
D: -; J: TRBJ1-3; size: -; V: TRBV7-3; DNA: TGTGCCAGCGTCAAGCCCGACAGGATGCGGTCTGGAAACACCATATATTTT; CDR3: CASVKPDRMRSGNTIYF
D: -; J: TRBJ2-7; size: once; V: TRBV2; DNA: TGTGCCAGCAGTGAAGGCAGGGTTGCCTACGAGCAGTACTTC; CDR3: CASSEGRVAYEQYF
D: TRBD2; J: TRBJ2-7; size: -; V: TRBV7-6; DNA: TGTGCCAGCAGCACCCATAGCGGGAGCTCCTACGAGCAGTACTTC; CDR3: CASSTHSGSSYEQYF
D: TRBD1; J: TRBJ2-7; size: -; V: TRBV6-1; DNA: TGTGCCAGCAGTGATCTGACAGGGTCTGCCTACGAGCAGTACTTC; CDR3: CASSDLTGSAYEQYF
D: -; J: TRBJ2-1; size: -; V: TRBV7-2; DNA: TGTGCCAGCAGCTCGAACAGGGCGGCCTACAATGAGCAGTTCTTC; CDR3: CASSSNRAAYNEQFF
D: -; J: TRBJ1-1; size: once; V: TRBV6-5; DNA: TGTGCCAGCAGCGACGGGCCGAGGCGAACTTTCTTT; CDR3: CASSDGPRRTFF
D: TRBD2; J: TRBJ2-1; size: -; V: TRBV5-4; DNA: TGTGCCAGCAGCCCACTGGCCCTAGCGGGGGCGGTCTTC; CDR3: CASSPLALAGAVF
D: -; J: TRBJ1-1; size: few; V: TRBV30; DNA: TGTGCCTGGAGTTATGGGTACACTGAAGCTTTCTTT; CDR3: CAWSYGYTEAFF
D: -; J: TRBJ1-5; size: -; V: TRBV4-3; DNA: TGCGCCAGCAGCCAAGATTTGAACAATCAGCCCCAGCATTTT; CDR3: CASSQDLNNQPQHF
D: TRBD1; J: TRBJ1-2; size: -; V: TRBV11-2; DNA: TGTGCCAGCAGCTTAGTCACAGGGGGTGTAAATGGCTACACCTTC; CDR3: CASSLVTGGVNGYTF
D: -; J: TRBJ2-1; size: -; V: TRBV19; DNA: TGTGCCAGTATATCAGGGGGGAATGAGCAGTTCTTC; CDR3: CASISGGNEQFF
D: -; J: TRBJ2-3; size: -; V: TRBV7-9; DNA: TGTGCCAGCAGCTTCAGAGGGATTGCAGATACGCAGTATTTT; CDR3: CASSFRGIADTQYF
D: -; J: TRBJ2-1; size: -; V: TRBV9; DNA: TGTGCCAGCAGCGTAGGGCTGGCGGAATACAATGAGCAGTTCTTC; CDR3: CASSVGLAEYNEQFF
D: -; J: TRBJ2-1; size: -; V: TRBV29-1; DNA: TGCAGCGTCCTTTATGGAGGCTCCTACAATGAGCAGTTCTTC; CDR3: CSVLYGGSYNEQFF
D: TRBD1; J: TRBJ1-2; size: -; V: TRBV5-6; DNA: TGTGCCAGCAGCTTCCGACAGGGACTAGGGTATGGCTACACCTTC; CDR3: CASSFRQGLGYGYTF
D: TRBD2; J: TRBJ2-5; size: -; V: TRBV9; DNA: TGTGCCAGCAGCGTTAGCGGGTCCCCGGACGGGGAGACCCAGTACTTC; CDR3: CASSVSGSPDGETQYF
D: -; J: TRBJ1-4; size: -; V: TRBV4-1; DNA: TGCGCCAGCAGCCAAGAAAACAGTGGGGGTGAAAAACTGTTTTTT; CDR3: CASSQENSGGEKLFF
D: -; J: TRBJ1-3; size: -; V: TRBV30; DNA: TGTGCCTGGAGTGTCGGCAGGAGCTCTGGAAACACCATATATTTT; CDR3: CAWSVGRSSGNTIYF
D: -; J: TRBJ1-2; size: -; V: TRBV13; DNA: TGTGCCAGCAGTTCTAGACATTTGGACTATGGCTACACCTTC; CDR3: CASSSRHLDYGYTF
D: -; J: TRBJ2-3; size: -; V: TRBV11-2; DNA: TGTGCCAGCAGCCCCGATTACGGCACAGATACGCAGTATTTT; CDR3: CASSPDYGTDTQYF
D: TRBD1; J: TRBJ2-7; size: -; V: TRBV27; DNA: TGTGCCAGCAGTCAGACAGGGCCAGGGTTCAGCGAGCAGTACTTC; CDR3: CASSQTGPGFSEQYF
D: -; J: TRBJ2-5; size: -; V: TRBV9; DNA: TGTGCCAGCAGCGTAGTACCAGGGTCGCAAGAGACCCAGTACTTC; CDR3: CASSVVPGSQETQYF
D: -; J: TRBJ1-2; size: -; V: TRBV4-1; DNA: TGCGCCAGCAGCCAAGGCCGGGACGCGAGCTATGGCTACACCTTC; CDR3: CASSQGRDASYGYTF
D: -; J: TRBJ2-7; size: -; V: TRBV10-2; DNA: TGCGCCAGCAGATCGTCCAGCGCACGCTACGAGCAGTACTTC; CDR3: CASRSSSARYEQYF
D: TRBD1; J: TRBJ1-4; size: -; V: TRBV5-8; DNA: TGTGCCAGCAGCTTGGAGACAGGGGGACATGAAAAACTGTTTTTT; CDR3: CASSLETGGHEKLFF
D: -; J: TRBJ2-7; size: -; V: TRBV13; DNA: TGTGCCAGCAGCTTAGGCCGAGATTACGAGCAGTACTTC; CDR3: CASSLGRDYEQYF
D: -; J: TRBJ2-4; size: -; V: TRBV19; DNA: TGTGCCAGTAGTATAGACGGGGAGGACATTCAGTACTTC; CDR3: CASSIDGEDIQYF
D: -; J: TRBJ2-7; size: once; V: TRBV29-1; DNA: TGCAGCGTTGGGTTGGGGATTCCCTACGAGCAGTACTTC; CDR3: CSVGLGIPYEQYF
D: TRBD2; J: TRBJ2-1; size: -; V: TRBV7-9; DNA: TGTGCCAGCAGCTTAGTTGCGGGGGGCTCCTACAATGAGCAGTTCTTC; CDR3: CASSLVAGGSYNEQFF
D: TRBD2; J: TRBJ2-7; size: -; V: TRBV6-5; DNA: TGTGCCAGCAGCTTTCACACTAGCGGCACCTACGAGCAGTACTTC; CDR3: CASSFHTSGTYEQYF
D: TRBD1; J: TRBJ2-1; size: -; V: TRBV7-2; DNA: TGTGCCAGCAGCTTTTTGGGACAGGGGCTTGATGAGCAGTTCTTC; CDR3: CASSFLGQGLDEQFF
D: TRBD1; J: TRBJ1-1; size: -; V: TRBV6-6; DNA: TGTGCCAGCAGTCCCTCCACAGGGGATGAAGCTTTCTTT; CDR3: CASSPSTGDEAFF
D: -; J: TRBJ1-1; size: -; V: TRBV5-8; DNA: TGTGCCAGCAGCTTGGCTTGGCAGGTGGACACTGAAGCTTTCTTT; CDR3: CASSLAWQVDTEAFF
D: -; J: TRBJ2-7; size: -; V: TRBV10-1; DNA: TGCGCCAGCAGTGACTCCTACGAGCAGTACTTC; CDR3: CASSDSYEQYF
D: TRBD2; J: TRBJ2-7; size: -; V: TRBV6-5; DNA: TGTGCCAGCAGTTACTCTGCGGGGGGTTTAGGCGAGCAGTACTTC; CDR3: CASSYSAGGLGEQYF
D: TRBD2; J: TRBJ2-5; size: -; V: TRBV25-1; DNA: TGTGCCAGCAGTGATCTAGAGGGAGGGCCAGTGGAGACCCAGTACTTC; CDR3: CASSDLEGGPVETQYF
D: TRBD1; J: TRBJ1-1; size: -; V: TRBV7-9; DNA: TGTGCCAGCAGCTTACTGAACAGGGGCACTGAAGCTTTCTTT; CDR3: CASSLLNRGTEAFF
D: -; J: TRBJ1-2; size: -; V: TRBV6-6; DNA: TGTGCCAGCAGTCAACTATACGGACAGCCCTATGGCTACACCTTC; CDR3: CASSQLYGQPYGYTF
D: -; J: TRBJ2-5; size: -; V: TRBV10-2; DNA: TGCGCCAGCAGTACCTCTCCTCAGGGTACCCAAGAGACCCAGTACTTC; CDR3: CASSTSPQGTQETQYF